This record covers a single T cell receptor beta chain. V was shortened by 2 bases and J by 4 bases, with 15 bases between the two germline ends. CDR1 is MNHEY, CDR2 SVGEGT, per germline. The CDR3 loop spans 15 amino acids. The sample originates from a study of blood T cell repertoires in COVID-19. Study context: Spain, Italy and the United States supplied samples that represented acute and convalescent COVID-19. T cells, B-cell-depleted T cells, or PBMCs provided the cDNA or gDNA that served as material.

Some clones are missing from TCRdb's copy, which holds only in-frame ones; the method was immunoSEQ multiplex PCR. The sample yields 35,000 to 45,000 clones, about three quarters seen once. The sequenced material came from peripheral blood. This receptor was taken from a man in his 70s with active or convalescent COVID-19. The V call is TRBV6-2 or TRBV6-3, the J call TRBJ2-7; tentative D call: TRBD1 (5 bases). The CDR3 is CASSYSPQTVYEQYF. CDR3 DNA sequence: TGTGCCAGCAGTTACAGTCCCCAGACAGTTTACGAGCAGTACTTC.